This T cell receptor beta chain was documented in a study of T cells in Graves' hyperthyroidism and ophthalmopathy. Study-wide results and limits: With a median lead of approximately 6 months before onset, the model predicted ophthalmopathy. Among thyroid clonotypes expanded above 0.001, most also appeared in blood.

Graves' hyperthyroidism without ophthalmopathy progression within 18 months was termed stable. Thyroid ultrasound, orbital computed tomography, clinical symptoms, and serum thyroxine and TRAb underpinned diagnoses. This clonotype was seen many times. The antigen is not known. Amplified regions were TCR beta CDR3 sequences from RNA transcripts. TCR CDR3 underwent first-round RT-PCR with the HTBI primer set. TCRdb redid the calling of the multiplex PCR reads with MiXCR, one entry per CDR3 protein. The sample carries some 770,000 distinct CDR3 sequences, about a sixth recorded once. The CDR3 covers 16 residues. Germline assignment: CDR1 MNHEY and CDR2 SMNVEV (reference sequence). J was trimmed by 4 bases and V by 4 bases; bases with no gene match: 4.

This clonotype originated in a man younger than 30 with Graves' hyperthyroidism. The chain couples TRBV27 to TRBJ2-7, with 16 bases aligning to TRBD2. Specimen: blood. CDR3 residues: CASSSGLAGGRYEQYF. The CDR3, as DNA: TGTGCCAGCAGTTCGGGACTAGCGGGAGGGAGGTACGAGCAGTACTTC.